The present T cell receptor (beta chain) was sequenced within a study of blood T cells in healthy people across ages. It was with a sample-barcoded 5' primer and a J-beta primer mix that a second PCR of roughly 7 to 12 cycles was run. TCRdb used MiXCR to reprocess the 5' RACE reads, holding one entry per CDR3 protein. This sample yields approximately 960,000 distinct CDR3 sequences, of which under 35% are seen a single time; roughly a tenth belongs to the top ten. In each sample, at least 6 million PBMCs were isolated. This clonotype was recorded many times. The CDR3 is made up of 13 amino acids. Trimming cost V 6 bases and J 6 bases, with 15 bases left between them. These data are also associated with another study on T cells of mothers and their children. That work contributes: Each donor was one of three healthy Caucasian mothers or one of their six children.

Material for sequencing was blood. The chain employs TRBV12-3 or TRBV12-4 and TRBJ2-7; D remains ambiguous. The receptor was derived from a woman aged 40 to 49 in good health. This chain's CDR3 is CASSPAGSGEQYF. The CDR3 nucleotides read TGTGCCAGCAGCCCCGCCGGGTCCGGCGAGCAGTACTTC.